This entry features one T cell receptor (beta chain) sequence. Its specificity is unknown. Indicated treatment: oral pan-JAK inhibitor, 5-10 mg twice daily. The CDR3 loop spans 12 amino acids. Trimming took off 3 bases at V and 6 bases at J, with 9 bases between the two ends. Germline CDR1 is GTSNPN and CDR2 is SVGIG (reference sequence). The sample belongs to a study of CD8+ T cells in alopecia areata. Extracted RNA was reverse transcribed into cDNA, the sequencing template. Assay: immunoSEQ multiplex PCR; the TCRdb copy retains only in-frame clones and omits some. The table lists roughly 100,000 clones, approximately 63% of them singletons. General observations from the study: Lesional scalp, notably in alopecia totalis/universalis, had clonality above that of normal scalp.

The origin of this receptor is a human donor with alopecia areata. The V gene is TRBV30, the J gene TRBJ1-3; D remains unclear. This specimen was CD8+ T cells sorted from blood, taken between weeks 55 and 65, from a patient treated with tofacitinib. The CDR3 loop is CAWSRGLNTIYF. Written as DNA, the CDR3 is TGTGCCTGGAGCCGGGGATTAAACACCATATATTTT.